This T cell receptor beta chain was found in a study of OX40 agonist ivuxolimab in advanced cancers. Study-wide points: Dose levels from 0.1 to 3.0 mg/kg saw CD4+ and CD8+ blood T cells expand clonally by week 6.

Germline CDR1 KGHSH, CDR2 LQKENI. The CDR3 is made up of 16 amino acids. Trimming took off 0 bases at V and 4 bases at J, with 13 bases between the two ends. The cohort excluded patients with autoimmune disease history or systemic immunosuppression. As concerns this clone: Its antigen remains unidentified.

Sequencing used immunoSEQ multiplex PCR; TCRdb keeps in-frame clones, though not all of them. The sample lists 37,000 or so clones; just under 85% were seen once. The V call is TRBV18, the J call TRBJ1-3; no reliable D call. The sample here was CD4+ or CD8+ T cells sorted from blood, taken in a trial of the OX40 agonist ivuxolimab. This clonotype was sampled from an adult with an advanced solid tumor such as melanoma, head and neck, liver or kidney cancer. CDR3 nucleotide sequence: TGTGCCAGCTCACCACCGGTTGGTAGGGCCGGAAACACCATATATTTT. Translating gives CASSPPVGRAGNTIYF.